Each of the 31 T cell receptor beta chains below was sequenced from the same sample in a study of T cells in Graves' hyperthyroidism and ophthalmopathy. Amplified TCR beta CDR3 regions derived from RNA transcripts. RT-PCR in the first round (using the HTBI primer set) targeted the TCR CDR3. One entry per CDR3 protein, called by TCRdb with MiXCR from the multiplex PCR reads. This sample carries more than 500,000 distinct CDR3 sequences, more than 45% of them seen once, and the ten largest clones take around 19%. Sequenced sample: peripheral blood or thyroid tissue (not recorded which). These receptors were taken from an adult woman with Graves' disease, either hyperthyroidism or ophthalmopathy (not recorded which).

This clonotype occurred a few times. The rearrangement joins TRBV15 to TRBJ1-6; D perhaps matches TRBD1 (5 bases). V was pared by 6 bases and J by 8 bases, with 11 bases between. The germline V gene encodes CDR1 LNHNV and CDR2 YYDKDF (reference sequence). The CDR3 spans 13 residues. The CDR3 nucleotides read TGTGCCACCAGATATACAGGAGATTCACCCCTCCACTTT. This gives the protein CATRYTGDSPLHF.

This clonotype was seen a handful of times. The V call is TRBV9, the J call TRBJ2-5; D is undetermined. This CDR3 region has 16 residues. V was clipped by 0 bases and J by 5 bases, with 17 bases between them. CDR1 and CDR2 from the germline V gene are SGDLS and YYNGEE. CDR3 loop: CASSVGWRRSDETQYF. CDR3 in DNA: TGTGCCAGCAGCGTAGGGTGGCGTAGATCCGACGAGACCCAGTACTTC.

In its sample, this clonotype was seen once. V usage is TRBV10-3 and J usage is TRBJ2-5; D is tentatively TRBD1 or TRBD2 (6 bases each). V dropped 3 bases and J dropped 11 bases, with 25 bases sitting between them. Germline V gene sequence: CDR1 ENHRY, CDR2 SYGVKD. CDR3 size: 16 residues. The CDR3 here is CAISDPRRGSGDTQYF. The CDR3 DNA follows: TGTGCCATCAGTGACCCAAGGAGGGGGTCTGGGGATACGCAGTACTTC.

CDR3 residues: CASRMYSGANTGELFF. For the CDR3, the DNA is TGTGCCAGCAGGATGTATAGCGGAGCGAACACCGGGGAGCTGTTTTTT. V gene TRBV11-2 combines with J gene TRBJ2-2, with TRBD2 as a possible D gene (6 bases). Germline V gene data show CDR1 as SGHAT and CDR2 as FQNNGV. V was shortened by 6 bases and J by 0 bases, with 14 bases between the two germline ends. The CDR3 runs 16 residues.

The chain uses TRBV7-9 and TRBJ1-2; the match to TRBD1 covers 7 bases. Germline CDR1 reads SEHNR; CDR2 reads FQNEAQ (reference sequence). Unmatched junction bases numbered 10, after V lost 6 bases and J lost 6 bases. This CDR3 has 14 amino acids. For the CDR3, the DNA is TGTGCCAGCAGTCAAGACAGGGAGTGGGATGGCTACACCTTC. It codes for CASSQDREWDGYTF. Full variable domain (rest looked up from reference TRBV7-9 and TRBJ1-2): DTGVSQNPRHKITKRGQNVTFRCDPISEHNRLYWYRQTLGQGPEFLTYFQNEAQLEKSRLLSDRFSAERPKGSFSTLEIQRTEQGDSAMYLCASSQDREWDGYTFGSGTRLTVV.

The rearrangement uses TRBV12-3 or TRBV12-4 and TRBJ2-6; TRBD1 or TRBD2 may be the D gene (5 bases each). CDR3 length equals 16 residues. Trimming pared 6 bases from V and 2 bases from J, leaving 14 bases between. The CDR3 loop reads CASRLRRGAGANVLTF. The CDR3 region has the DNA TGTGCCAGCAGACTTCGAAGGGGAGCTGGGGCCAACGTCCTGACTTTC.

This chain links TRBV6-6 with TRBJ1-2, with D perhaps matching TRBD1 (5 bases). Per germline, CDR1 MNHNY and CDR2 SVGAGI (reference sequence). The CDR3 is 12 amino acids. V lost 7 bases and J lost 4, with 10 bases in between. The chain's CDR3 is CASTTGSYGYTF. CDR3 nucleotide sequence: TGTGCCAGCACAACAGGAAGCTATGGCTACACCTTC.

The chain recombines TRBV10-2 with TRBJ2-7; TRBD2 aligns across 14 bases. The V and J ends lost 6 bases and 4 bases, in that order; junction bases with no gene match: 8. Germline lookup yields CDR1 WSHSY and CDR2 SAAADI. This CDR3 comprises 16 residues. This CDR3 reads CASSTGTSGSRYEQYF. The CDR3 DNA is TGCGCCAGCAGCACCGGGACTAGCGGGAGCAGGTACGAGCAGTACTTC.

V is TRBV29-1 and J is TRBJ1-2; D not resolved. The V end was cut by 3 bases, the J end by 6 bases, with 8 bases between. There are 11 residues in the CDR3. Germline CDR1 and CDR2: SQVTM and ANQGSEA. The CDR3 DNA sequence: TGCAGCGTTGAGGCACAGCATGGCTACACCTTC. It specifies CSVEAQHGYTF.

On this clonotype: A clone one base away is much larger, so this may be a read error. The genes are TRBV3-1 and TRBJ1-1, with TRBD1 as a possible D gene (5 bases). The germline gives CDR1 LGHDT, CDR2 YNNKEL (reference sequence). This CDR3 contains 13 residues. V was pared by 1 base and J by 4 bases, with 7 bases between. The CDR3, as DNA: TGTGCCAGCAGCCAAGCAGGGCTCACTGAAGCTTTCTTT. This sequence encodes CASSQAGLTEAFF.

This clonotype was found many times. The chain combines TRBV20-1 with TRBJ1-2; D unresolved. Looked up from germline, CDR1 is DFQATT and CDR2 is SNEGSKA (reference sequence). This CDR3 comprises 11 residues. Trimming took 6 bases from V and 8 from J, leaving 13 bases between them. Here the CDR3 DNA reads TGCAGTGCCCCCCTCGTCAGCGGCTACACCTTC. Its protein product is CSAPLVSGYTF.

V usage is TRBV7-8 and J usage is TRBJ1-5; D remains unclear. Germline CDR1 reads SGHVS; CDR2 reads FQNEAQ. V was clipped by 1 base and J by 0 bases, with 10 bases between them. The CDR3 has 16 amino acids. The CDR3 bases are TGTGCCAGCAGCTTAGGGGTAGGAGATAGCAATCAGCCCCAGCATTTT. Its translation: CASSLGVGDSNQPQHF.

The chain recombines TRBV10-3 with TRBJ1-3; D is ambiguous. The CDR3 extends over 15 amino acids. Germline V gene data show CDR1 as ENHRY and CDR2 as SYGVKD. The CDR3 bases are TGTGCGGTGGGATACGGCCCACGTACTGGAAACACCATATATTTT. It yields the protein CAVGYGPRTGNTIYF.

The chain couples TRBV7-9 to TRBJ1-2, with D tentatively TRBD1 (6 bases). This CDR3 is built from 16 residues. CDR1 is SEHNR, CDR2 FQNEAQ, per germline (reference sequence). Trimming shortened V by 8 bases and J by 3 bases, and 22 bases separated the two germline ends. This CDR3 reads CASGRLPGHHDYGYTF. The CDR3 nucleotides read TGTGCCAGCGGCCGACTCCCGGGACACCACGACTATGGCTACACCTTC.

DNA of the CDR3: TGCGCCAGCAGCTTGGGTCAGGGGACGGACGAGCAGTACTTC. This translates into CASSLGQGTDEQYF. The chain has TRBV5-1 and TRBJ2-7; D is possibly TRBD1 (6 bases). The CDR3 length is 14 residues. The germline V gene encodes CDR1 SGHRS and CDR2 YFSETQ. V was shortened by 0 bases and J by 5 bases, with 12 bases between the two germline ends.

This clonotype appeared a few times. The V call is TRBV5-1, the J call TRBJ2-7; D may correspond to TRBD1 or TRBD2 (6 bases each). The CDR3 has 12 residues. V was trimmed by 3 bases and J by 5 bases, leaving 9 bases between them. Germline CDR1 reads SGHRS; CDR2 reads YFSETQ. Written as DNA, the CDR3 is TGCGCCAGCAGCTGGGGGGCAGACGAGCAGTACTTC. Protein sequence: CASSWGADEQYF.

The chain links TRBV7-2 to TRBJ2-5, with unresolved D. Germline CDR1 reads SGHTA; CDR2 reads FQGNSA. Trimming stripped 3 bases from V and 5 bases from J, with 13 bases between. The CDR3 contains 14 residues. The CDR3 sequence is CASSLGFGGETQYF. The CDR3 DNA is TGTGCCAGCAGCTTGGGGTTCGGTGGGGAGACCCAGTACTTC.

About this clonotype itself: A much larger clone lies one base from this, so it may be a read error. The chain uses TRBV28 and TRBJ1-5; the D gene is possibly TRBD1 (5 bases). CDR1 is MDHEN and CDR2 is SYDVKM in the germline V gene. Trimming removed 8 bases from V and 6 bases from J, with 14 bases in between. This CDR3 has 13 amino acids. CDR3 residues: CASRGDYSQPQHF. The CDR3 DNA reads TGTGCCAGCCGGGGGGATTATAGTCAGCCCCAGCATTTT.

Concerning this clonotype: An end of the junction does not agree with germline; a read error may underlie this. The chain couples TRBV24-1 to TRBJ1-2; maybe TRBD1 (6 bases). This CDR3 comprises 11 residues. In germline, CDR1 is KGHDR, CDR2 SFDVKD. The CDR3 DNA reads TGTGCCACCAGTGGGGCAGGGGTGGGCAGCTTC. Translated: CATSGAGVGSF.

This clonotype came up once. The rearrangement uses TRBV7-6 and TRBJ1-4; TRBD1 matches 7 bases. Germline V gives CDR1 SGHVS, CDR2 FNYEAQ. Trimming cost V 7 bases and J 11 bases; bases outside gene matches: 16. This CDR3 has 15 residues. The CDR3 loop reads CASKMTGTPGRKLFF. For the CDR3, the DNA is TGTGCCAGCAAGATGACAGGGACCCCAGGGAGGAAACTGTTTTTT.

This clonotype was observed many times. V gene TRBV9 combines with J gene TRBJ1-5; D is unclear. CDR3 length: 15 residues. V was clipped by 4 bases and J by 4 bases, with 15 bases between them. The germline V gene has CDR1 SGDLS and CDR2 YYNGEE. Written as DNA, the CDR3 is TGTGCCAGCAGCCCCTCTGCGGGCCGGAATCAGCCCCAGCATTTT. This encodes CASSPSAGRNQPQHF. The full variable domain, rest sourced from reference TRBV9 and TRBJ1-5, is DSGVTQTPKHLITATGQRVTLRCSPRSGDLSVYWYQQSLDQGLQFLIQYYNGEERAKGNILERFSAQQFPDLHSELNLSSLELGDSALYFCASSPSAGRNQPQHFGDGTRLSIL.

This clonotype was observed many times. The V gene is TRBV11-2, the J gene TRBJ1-6, with D perhaps matching TRBD1 (5 bases). V was cut by 2 bases and J by 9 bases, with 17 bases left in between. CDR1 is SGHAT and CDR2 is FQNNGV in the germline V gene. There are 16 residues in the CDR3. This CDR3 is CASSLTGDLGGSPLHF. The DNA for the CDR3 is TGTGCCAGCAGCTTAACGGGGGACCTGGGGGGTTCACCCCTCCACTTT.

Turning to this clonotype: Given a much more abundant clone one base away, this may be a read error. V is TRBV6-1 and J is TRBJ1-6; D possibly corresponds to TRBD1 (6 bases). CDR1 is MNHNS and CDR2 is SASEGT in the germline V gene. The CDR3 sequence is 18 residues long. Trimming left V 5 bases short and J 0 bases short, with 17 bases between. The CDR3 sequence is CASSKLGDILSYNSPLHF. The CDR3 DNA reads as TGTGCCAGCAGTAAATTGGGGGACATACTCTCCTATAATTCACCCCTCCACTTT.

The chain links TRBV7-2 to TRBJ1-5; tentative D call: TRBD1 (5 bases). In germline, CDR1 is SGHTA, CDR2 FQGNSA. The V and J ends lost 5 bases and 11 bases respectively, with 13 bases between them. There are 12 residues in the CDR3. CDR3 loop: CASSHPLGAQHF. CDR3 DNA sequence: TGTGCCAGCAGCCACCCATTAGGGGCCCAGCATTTT. Full variable domain (rest looked up from reference TRBV7-2 and TRBJ1-5): GAGVSQSPSNKVTEKGKDVELRCDPISGHTALYWYRQSLGQGLEFLIYFQGNSAPDKSGLPSDRFSAERTGGSVSTLTIQRTQQEDSAVYLCASSHPLGAQHFGDGTRLSIL.

This clonotype was seen at least ten times. The rearrangement uses TRBV29-1 and TRBJ1-2; TRBD1 is a possible D gene (6 bases). The germline V gene encodes CDR1 SQVTM and CDR2 ANQGSEA. CDR3 length: 14 amino acids. Trimming removed 4 bases from V and 8 bases from J, with 20 bases in between. Here the CDR3 reads CSVVPPGARSGYTF. The CDR3 DNA follows: TGCAGCGTTGTGCCCCCAGGGGCGAGAAGCGGCTACACCTTC. Looking up the rest from reference TRBV29-1 and TRBJ1-2 gives the full variable domain: SAVISQKPSRDICQRGTSLTIQCQVDSQVTMMFWYRQQPGQSLTLIATANQGSEATYESGFVIDKFPISRPNLTFSTLTVSNMSPEDSSIYLCSVVPPGARSGYTFGSGTRLTVV.

A note on this clonotype: The junction differs from germline at one of its ends, possibly a read error. CDR3 in amino acids: CASSSDYTGETQYF. The CDR3, as DNA: TGTGCCAGCAGCTCGGATTACACCGGGGAGACCCAGTACTTC. The V call is TRBV5-1, the J call TRBJ2-5, with D unresolved. The CDR3 is 14 residues long. Looked up from germline, CDR1 is SGHRS and CDR2 is YFSETQ.

On this clonotype itself: A read error may account for a junction end that differs from germline. This chain joins TRBV7-9 and TRBJ2-7, with unresolved D. This CDR3 region has 13 residues. Looked up from germline, CDR1 is SEHNR and CDR2 is FQNEAQ (reference sequence). CDR3 in DNA: TGTGCCAGCAGCTTAGATCTTGACGGTGGGCAGAACTTC. It encodes CASSLDLDGGQNF.

For this clonotype: One end of the junction is discordant with germline, which a read error may explain. CDR3 nucleotides: TGTGTCAGCAGCCCGACAGAGAACACTGAAGCTTTCTTT. Encoded protein: CVSSPTENTEAFF. V is TRBV2 and J is TRBJ1-1; tentatively, D is TRBD1 (5 bases). The CDR3 has 13 residues. CDR1 and CDR2 (germline): SNHLY, FYNNEI.

This clonotype came up a few times. This rearrangement joins TRBV7-3 to TRBJ2-5; D ambiguous. The V gene's germline CDR1 is SGHTA and CDR2 FQGTGA. The CDR3 contains 13 residues. V was shortened by 5 bases and J by 7 bases, with 14 bases between the two germline ends. This chain's CDR3 is CASSPRNGGTQYF. CDR3 in DNA: TGTGCCAGCAGCCCGAGGAATGGCGGGACCCAGTACTTC.

At least ten counts were recorded for this clonotype. The chain uses TRBV3-1 and TRBJ1-1; D is ambiguous. In germline, CDR1 is LGHDT, CDR2 YNNKEL (reference sequence). This CDR3 region has 12 residues. V was cut by 3 bases and J by 7 bases, with 9 bases left in between. CDR3 in amino acids: CASSHDSGEAFF. The CDR3 region has the DNA TGTGCCAGCAGCCACGACTCGGGTGAAGCTTTCTTT.

This clonotype has at least ten counts. The V call is TRBV7-2, the J call TRBJ1-6; D perhaps matches TRBD1 (5 bases). This CDR3 has 20 amino acids. V dropped 7 bases and J dropped 0 bases, with 25 bases sitting between them. Germline V CDR1 and CDR2: SGHTA, FQGNSA. CDR3 sequence: CASTLSPVGPRSSYNSPLHF. DNA for the CDR3: TGTGCCAGCACCCTCTCCCCGGTGGGGCCCAGGAGCTCCTATAATTCACCCCTCCACTTT.